This T cell receptor beta chain was captured in a study of T cell repertoires in cytomegalovirus infection. Whole-study context: The public TCR beta signatures pointed to both CMV infection and matching HLA type. General observations from the study: HLA-C-restricted CMV clonotypes gave the most frequent clonotype in two of eight donors. Identification of carriers of CMV plus the relevant HLA was performed using cumulative public TCR beta family frequency.

This clonotype was detected many times. Antigen unknown. The CDR3 spans 15 residues. The germline V and J ends were trimmed by 4 bases and 3 bases, with 13 bases remaining between them. TCRdb ran MiXCR on the reads and lists one entry per CDR3 protein. This table has 150,000 to 200,000 distinct CDR3 sequences, roughly a fifth appearing once. The V gene is TRBV12-3 or TRBV12-4, the J gene TRBJ1-5; a weak D match, TRBD1 (5 bases). This clonotype was obtained from a human donor in good health (CMV status not recorded). Some clones in this sample may be carry-over from other donors' samples. Sequencing used PBMCs. The CDR3 reads CASSSRGALNQPQHF. Here the CDR3 DNA reads TGTGCCAGCAGTTCCCGCGGGGCCCTCAATCAGCCCCAGCATTTT.